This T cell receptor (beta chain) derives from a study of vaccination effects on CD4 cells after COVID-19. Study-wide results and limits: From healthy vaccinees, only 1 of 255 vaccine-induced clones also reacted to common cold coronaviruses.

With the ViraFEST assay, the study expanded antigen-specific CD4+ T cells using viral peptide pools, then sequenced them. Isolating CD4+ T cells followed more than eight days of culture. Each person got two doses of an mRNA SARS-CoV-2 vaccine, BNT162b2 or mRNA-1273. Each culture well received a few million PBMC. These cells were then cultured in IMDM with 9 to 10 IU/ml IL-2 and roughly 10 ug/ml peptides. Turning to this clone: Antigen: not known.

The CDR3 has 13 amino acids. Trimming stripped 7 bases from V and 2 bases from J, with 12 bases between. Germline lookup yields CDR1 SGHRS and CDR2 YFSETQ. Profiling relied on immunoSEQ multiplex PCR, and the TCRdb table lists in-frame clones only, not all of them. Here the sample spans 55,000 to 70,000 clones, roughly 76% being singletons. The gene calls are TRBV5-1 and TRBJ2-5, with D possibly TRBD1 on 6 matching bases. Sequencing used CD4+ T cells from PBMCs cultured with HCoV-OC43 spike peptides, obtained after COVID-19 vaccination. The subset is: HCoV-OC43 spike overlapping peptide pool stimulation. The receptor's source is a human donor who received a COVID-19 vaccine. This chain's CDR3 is CASRIGQQETQYF. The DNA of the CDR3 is TGCGCCAGCCGTATCGGACAGCAAGAGACCCAGTACTTC.